These 27 T cell receptor beta chains were all obtained from the same sample, sequenced in a study of cytomegalovirus exposure and HLA in healthy donors. PCR employed 60 Vbeta and 13 Jbeta primers. Some clones are missing from TCRdb's copy, which holds only in-frame ones; the method was immunoSEQ multiplex PCR. The sample carries tens of thousands of clones, around 80% recorded once. Sequenced material: PBMCs. These receptor sequences come from a man in his thirties or forties in good health and CMV-seronegative.

This clone was counted between two and nine times. The chain links TRBV4-2 to TRBJ1-2; 8 bases are a match to TRBD1. The CDR3 extends over 17 amino acids. Trimming took 4 bases from V and 4 from J; bases not matched to a gene: 14. Germline V lookup: CDR1 LGHNA, CDR2 YNFKEQ. CDR3 amino acids: CASSLSGQDQKLYGYTF. The CDR3, as DNA: TGTGCCAGCAGCCTATCGGGACAGGACCAAAAACTCTATGGCTACACCTTC.

The chain uses TRBV4-3 and TRBJ2-2, with TRBD2 matching 7 bases. Trimming cost V 2 bases and J 4 bases; bases outside gene matches: 4. In germline, CDR1 is LGHNA, CDR2 YSLEER. The CDR3 is made up of 15 amino acids. The chain's CDR3 is CASSQQSGGTGELFF. DNA for the CDR3: TGCGCCAGCAGCCAACAATCGGGAGGCACCGGGGAGCTGTTTTTT.

This chain uses TRBV5-4 with TRBJ2-7, with TRBD2 identical over 7 bases. Germline CDR1 and CDR2: SGHNT and YYREEE (reference sequence). V gave up 2 bases and J gave up 3 bases; unmatched junction bases: 8. The CDR3 consists of 15 residues. The CDR3 loop reads CASSLKRERGYEQYV. CDR3 DNA: TGTGCCAGCAGCTTAAAGCGGGAAAGGGGCTACGAGCAGTACGTC.

The V call is TRBV9, the J call TRBJ1-2, with TRBD1 matching over 8 bases. Germline V gives CDR1 SGDLS, CDR2 YYNGEE. Germline trimming cut 0 bases from V and 4 bases from J; bases unmatched to any gene: 8. The CDR3 extends over 16 amino acids. The CDR3 spells CASSVAPTGDVYGYTF. The CDR3 nucleotides read TGTGCCAGCAGCGTAGCCCCGACAGGGGATGTCTATGGCTACACCTTC.

The CDR3 is CASSETPLGTSGRAGQYV. CDR3 sequence (DNA): TGTGCCAGCAGTGAGACCCCACTTGGGACTAGCGGGAGGGCCGGGCAGTACGTC. This chain uses TRBV2 with TRBJ2-7; the match to TRBD2 covers 16 bases. CDR3 length: 18 amino acids. After removal of 3 bases from V and 9 bases from J, the junction contained 14 bases not matched to a gene. The germline CDR1 and CDR2 sequences are SNHLY and FYNNEI.

V is TRBV4-2 and J is TRBJ2-7, with D tentatively TRBD2 (6 bases). V was clipped by 0 bases and J by 0 bases, with 9 bases between them. This CDR3 has 15 residues. Germline lookup yields CDR1 LGHNA and CDR2 YNFKEQ. DNA of the CDR3: TGTGCCAGCAGCCAAGACGCGGGGACCTCCTACGAGCAGTACTTC. Protein product: CASSQDAGTSYEQYF.

This clone was seen repeatedly, ten times or more. CDR3 amino acids: CASSMGRGWVNTEAFF. The CDR3 DNA follows: TGTGCCAGTAGTATGGGCAGGGGATGGGTGAACACTGAAGCTTTCTTT. The rearrangement joins TRBV19 to TRBJ1-1; TRBD1 is a possible D gene (6 bases). The CDR3 spans 16 residues. Germline V gene lookup returns CDR1 LNHDA and CDR2 SQIVND (reference sequence). Trimming left V 3 bases short and J 0 bases short, with 14 bases between.

This clone has a single count. The J gene is TRBJ2-3, the V gene TRBV19; TRBD2 matches 7 bases. The V and J ends lost 5 bases and 4 bases, in that order; junction bases with no gene match: 9. Germline CDR1 LNHDA, CDR2 SQIVND (reference sequence). The CDR3 is 15 amino acids. CDR3 sequence reads: CASSSREFVSDTQYF. The CDR3 nucleotides read TGTGCCAGTAGTTCGCGGGAGTTCGTATCAGATACGCAGTATTTT. The entire variable domain, with the rest obtained from reference TRBV19 and TRBJ2-3, is as follows: DGGITQSPKYLFRKEGQNVTLSCEQNLNHDAMYWYRQDPGQGLRLIYYSQIVNDFQKGDIAEGYSVSREKKESFPLTVTSAQKNPTAFYLCASSSREFVSDTQYFGPGTRLTVL.

V gene TRBV28 combines with J gene TRBJ1-4; maybe TRBD1 (5 bases). The length of the CDR3 is 12 residues. In germline, CDR1 is MDHEN, CDR2 SYDVKM. V was shortened by 7 bases and J by 5 bases, with 8 bases between the two germline ends. The CDR3 nucleotides read TGTGCCAGCACAGGGTTCAATGAAAAACTGTTTTTT. Its translation: CASTGFNEKLFF.

The chain recombines TRBV5-1 with TRBJ1-5; 8 positions match TRBD1. The CDR3 length is 14 residues. Per the germline V gene, CDR1 is SGHRS and CDR2 is YFSETQ. The J segment lost 4 bases and the V segment lost 5 bases, leaving 5 bases of the junction unmatched. The DNA for the CDR3 is TGCGCCAGCAGTTCTGGACAGGGAAATCAGCCCCAGCATTTT. It is translated as CASSSGQGNQPQHF.

This clone appeared a single time. The chain carries TRBV12-5 and TRBJ1-2, with 8 bases that match TRBD1. The CDR3 totals 16 residues. Germline V gene lookup returns CDR1 LGHNT and CDR2 FRNRAP. Trimming cost V 3 bases and J 7 bases; bases outside gene matches: 13. CDR3 nucleotide sequence: TGTGCTAGTGGTTTCCCGTGCACCACAGGGGGATGTGGCTACACCTTC. This gives the protein CASGFPCTTGGCGYTF.

This clone turned up a few times. This chain uses TRBV6-5 with TRBJ1-1; 7 positions agree with TRBD1. The CDR3 consists of 13 residues. CDR1 MNHEY and CDR2 SVGAGI come from the germline V gene. The junction had 3 bases not matched to a gene; V was cut back by 6 bases and J by 2 bases. The CDR3 loop is CASSWTGNTEAFF. The CDR3 DNA reads as TGTGCCAGCAGCTGGACAGGCAACACTGAAGCTTTCTTT.

The count of this clone is one. This chain joins TRBV19 and TRBJ2-5; D is perhaps TRBD1 (5 bases). Germline V gives CDR1 LNHDA, CDR2 SQIVND (reference sequence). V gave up 7 bases and J gave up 2 bases, with 11 bases separating them. CDR3 length: 13 residues. Written as DNA, the CDR3 is TGTGCCAGTACTAATGCAGGGCAAGAGACCCAGTACTTC. The encoded protein is CASTNAGQETQYF.

The chain carries TRBV11-3 and TRBJ2-3; TRBD2 is a possible D gene (5 bases). CDR3 size: 13 residues. Trimming removed 5 bases from V and 3 bases from J, with 9 bases in between. Germline CDR1 and CDR2: SGHNT and YENEEA. The CDR3 region has the DNA TGTGCCAGCAGCGCGGACTTAACAGATACGCAGTATTTT. This gives the protein CASSADLTDTQYF. Together with reference TRBV11-3 and TRBJ2-3, the CDR3 gives the full variable domain: EAGVVQSPRYKIIEKKQPVAFWCNPISGHNTLYWYLQNLGQGPELLIRYENEEAVDDSQLPKDRFSAERLKGVDSTLKIQPAELGDSAVYLCASSADLTDTQYFGPGTRLTVL.

This clone turned up a few times. The chain uses TRBV6-1 and TRBJ1-5; tentative D call: TRBD1 (5 bases). V was shortened by 6 bases and J by 0 bases, with 12 bases between the two germline ends. Germline CDR1 reads MNHNS; CDR2 reads SASEGT. The CDR3 has 15 residues. Here the CDR3 reads CASRATVLSNQPQHF. CDR3 coding DNA: TGTGCCAGCAGAGCGACAGTACTTAGCAATCAGCCCCAGCATTTT.

The CDR3 is CASSYRDRGNEKLFF. The CDR3 DNA is TGCGCCAGCAGTTATAGAGACAGGGGGAATGAAAAACTGTTTTTT. The chain links TRBV5-1 to TRBJ1-4; 9 positions agree with TRBD1. Germline V gene sequence: CDR1 SGHRS, CDR2 YFSETQ. This CDR3 spans 15 amino acids. V shed 5 bases and J 5 bases; nucleotides not matched to a gene: 7. The full variable domain, in which reference TRBV5-1 and TRBJ1-4 provide the parts outside the CDR3, is KAGVTQTPRYLIKTRGQQVTLSCSPISGHRSVSWYQQTPGQGLQFLFEYFSETQRNKGNFPGRFSGRQFSNSRSEMNVSTLELGDSALYLCASSYRDRGNEKLFFGSGTQLSVL.

In this sample, this clone turned up a few times. The chain joins TRBV4-1 to TRBJ1-2, with D perhaps TRBD1 (5 bases). The CDR3 extends over 14 amino acids. Germline V gives CDR1 MGHRA, CDR2 YSYEKL. V was trimmed by 1 base and J by 3 bases, leaving 9 bases between them. The CDR3, as DNA: TGCGCCAGCAGCCAAGTCTCCAGGGACTATGGCTACACCTTC. Protein: CASSQVSRDYGYTF.

This chain connects TRBV6-1 to TRBJ2-7, with D perhaps TRBD1 (6 bases). CDR1 and CDR2 (germline): MNHNS, SASEGT. This CDR3 region has 13 residues. The CDR3 here is CASKQGTLPTRSV. CDR3 DNA sequence: TGTGCCAGCAAACAAGGGACACTTCCTACGAGGAGCGTC.

The gene calls are TRBV5-1 and TRBJ2-4; a possible D gene is TRBD2 (5 bases). V dropped 0 bases and J dropped 5 bases, with 9 bases sitting between them. Germline-derived CDR1 and CDR2 are SGHRS and YFSETQ. The CDR3 sequence is 14 residues long. The CDR3 reads CASSLGGAENIQYF. The CDR3 DNA follows: TGCGCCAGCAGCTTGGGGGGAGCGGAAAACATTCAGTACTTC.

The chain couples TRBV19 to TRBJ2-7, with 9 bases lining up with TRBD1. J lost 2 bases, V lost 4 bases, and 6 bases had no gene match. CDR1 LNHDA and CDR2 SQIVND come from the germline V gene (reference sequence). The CDR3 sequence is 15 residues long. DNA for the CDR3: TGTGCCAGTAGTAGAACAGGGGGCCCTGCCTACGAGCAGTACTTC. Its translation: CASSRTGGPAYEQYF.

The chain uses TRBV5-4 and TRBJ1-2; tentatively, D is TRBD1 (6 bases). CDR3 length: 13 amino acids. Germline values: CDR1 SGHNT, CDR2 YYREEE (reference sequence). Trimming stripped 1 base from V and 6 bases from J, with 10 bases between. The CDR3 bases are TGTGCCAGCAGCTTGAACAGGGAAGATGGCTACACCTTC. Amino acid sequence: CASSLNREDGYTF.

Here the CDR3 DNA reads TGTGCCAGCAGTCCTCAGGGTAATGAAAAACTGTTTTTT. This translates into CASSPQGNEKLFF. The V and J genes are TRBV25-1 and TRBJ1-4, with D tentatively TRBD1 (5 bases). V lost 5 bases to trimming and J lost 4 bases, with 8 bases between them. The CDR3 loop spans 13 amino acids. CDR1 is MGHDK and CDR2 is SYGVNS in the germline V gene.

The rearrangement links TRBV2 to TRBJ2-3, with D tentatively TRBD1 (6 bases). Germline CDR1 is SNHLY and CDR2 is FYNNEI. This CDR3 comprises 12 residues. CDR3 nucleotides: TGTGTAGGAGCAGGGGCCACAGATACGCAGTATTTT. It is translated as CVGAGATDTQYF.

The V gene is TRBV7-2, the J gene TRBJ2-7; 9 bases fit TRBD2. V lost 1 base, J lost 4 bases, and 2 bases stayed unmatched. The V gene's germline CDR1 is SGHTA and CDR2 FQGNSA. The CDR3 runs to 14 residues. The CDR3 is CASSLGLAAYEQYF. CDR3 bases: TGTGCCAGCAGCTTAGGACTAGCGGCTTACGAGCAGTACTTC.

The count of this clone is one. This sequence joins TRBV10-3 and TRBJ1-2; 10 nucleotides line up with TRBD1. The CDR3 is 15 residues long. Per the germline V gene, CDR1 is ENHRY and CDR2 is SYGVKD. Trimming cost V 7 bases and J 2 bases; bases outside gene matches: 7. This chain's CDR3 is CAITETGGGNYGYTF. The CDR3 coding sequence is TGTGCCATCACCGAGACAGGGGGCGGGAACTATGGCTACACCTTC.

This clone was picked up a small number of times. The chain carries TRBV6-1 and TRBJ2-7, with D possibly TRBD1 on 5 matching bases. V was clipped by 5 bases and J by 0 bases, with 5 bases between them. Per the germline V gene, CDR1 is MNHNS and CDR2 is SASEGT. This CDR3 region has 12 residues. The CDR3 reads CASSQGSYEQYV. DNA of the CDR3: TGTGCCAGCAGTCAGGGCTCCTACGAGCAGTACGTC.

This sequence joins TRBV28 and TRBJ2-1; TRBD2 matches 7 bases. The CDR3 has 15 residues. Per germline, CDR1 MDHEN and CDR2 SYDVKM. CDR3: CKTGLPSIQSNEQFF. In DNA form, the CDR3 reads TGTAAAACGGGACTACCGTCGATCCAGTCCAATGAGCAGTTCTTC.